A selection of T cell receptor beta chains follows, all from one sample in a study of blood T cell repertoires in COVID-19. This table comes from immunoSEQ multiplex PCR, and its TCRdb copy is limited to in-frame clones, with some not included. The data contain 490,000 or so clones, around nine tenths of them seen just once; the ten biggest clones take up 1.8%. Sequenced material: PBMCs or T cells enriched from blood (not recorded which). The source is a woman aged 40 to 50 who had recovered from COVID-19. CDR3s leave out the opening cysteine and the closing phenylalanine or tryptophan. Fields, in order: clone size, V gene, J gene, CDR3 protein. Clone size, where shown, is once, few, many, or a class for clones that have expanded.

clone size: NA; V gene: TRBV11-3; J gene: TRBJ2-1; CDR3 protein: ASSLDLGLAPRHEQF
clone size: NA; V gene: TRBV3-1/TRBV3-2; J gene: TRBJ1-3; CDR3 protein: ASTPRSIQDRGLENTIY
clone size: NA; V gene: TRBV19; J gene: TRBJ1-5; CDR3 protein: ASSATDAVIFSNQPQH
clone size: NA; V gene: TRBV5-1; J gene: TRBJ1-4; CDR3 protein: ASSLTGGADEKLF
clone size: once; V gene: TRBV6-5; J gene: TRBJ2-7; CDR3 protein: ASRPLDTSYEQY
clone size: NA; V gene: TRBV5-4; J gene: TRBJ1-2; CDR3 protein: ASGTAMTYGYT
clone size: NA; V gene: TRBV5-1; J gene: TRBJ2-1; CDR3 protein: ASSSGLAGWSYNEQF
clone size: NA; V gene: TRBV27; J gene: TRBJ1-2; CDR3 protein: ASSRENGNMRGNGYT
clone size: NA; V gene: TRBV7-2; J gene: TRBJ2-7; CDR3 protein: ASSSQPGLAGLHEQY
clone size: NA; V gene: TRBV10-1; J gene: TRBJ2-5; CDR3 protein: ASSDKPGTGPRETQY
clone size: NA; V gene: TRBV21-1; J gene: TRBJ2-3; CDR3 protein: ASIRPGTDHTDTQY
clone size: NA; V gene: TRBV5-1; J gene: TRBJ2-3; CDR3 protein: ASSLAIGTVDTQY
clone size: NA; V gene: TRBV7-9; J gene: TRBJ2-7; CDR3 protein: ASSQHDQGTFEQY
clone size: NA; V gene: TRBV11-3; J gene: TRBJ2-5; CDR3 protein: ASSSRQAQETQY
clone size: NA; V gene: TRBV5-6; J gene: TRBJ2-6; CDR3 protein: ASSPRDRSGANVLT
clone size: once; V gene: TRBV5-4; J gene: TRBJ2-3; CDR3 protein: ASSTLAGGGDTQY
clone size: NA; V gene: TRBV15; J gene: TRBJ1-5; CDR3 protein: ATSQGLGQPQH
clone size: NA; V gene: TRBV19; J gene: TRBJ1-4; CDR3 protein: ASTGVGISPNEKLF
clone size: NA; V gene: TRBV13; J gene: TRBJ1-2; CDR3 protein: ASSLSDRANYGYT
clone size: NA; V gene: TRBV30; J gene: TRBJ1-2; CDR3 protein: AWSVSIYGYT
clone size: NA; V gene: TRBV7-2; J gene: TRBJ2-3; CDR3 protein: ASSQGLAPGTQY
clone size: NA; V gene: TRBV15; J gene: TRBJ1-4; CDR3 protein: ATRLGDRTNEKLF
clone size: NA; V gene: TRBV7-2; J gene: TRBJ2-7; CDR3 protein: ASSRTGTYEQY
clone size: NA; V gene: TRBV3-1/TRBV3-2; J gene: TRBJ1-1; CDR3 protein: ASSQRAGTSGGTEAF
clone size: once; V gene: TRBV11-3; J gene: TRBJ2-3; CDR3 protein: ASSSGPYTDTQY
clone size: NA; V gene: TRBV3-1/TRBV3-2; J gene: TRBJ2-7; CDR3 protein: ASSQDPGWPSPRH
clone size: NA; V gene: TRBV19; J gene: TRBJ2-7; CDR3 protein: ASSLGGAGEQY
clone size: NA; V gene: TRBV6-2/TRBV6-3; J gene: TRBJ2-7; CDR3 protein: ASSRTPPTSGRNEQY
clone size: NA; V gene: TRBV11-2; J gene: TRBJ2-2; CDR3 protein: ASSSGQGNTGELF
clone size: NA; V gene: TRBV10-3; J gene: TRBJ2-5; CDR3 protein: ATGQIEETQY
clone size: NA; V gene: TRBV28; J gene: TRBJ2-2; CDR3 protein: ASSLSGRELF
clone size: NA; V gene: TRBV11-2; J gene: TRBJ2-1; CDR3 protein: ASSLVLASFYNEQF
clone size: NA; V gene: TRBV7-2; J gene: TRBJ1-2; CDR3 protein: ASALLGFIHGYT
clone size: NA; V gene: TRBV24-1; J gene: TRBJ1-4; CDR3 protein: ATGDSATNEKLF
clone size: NA; V gene: TRBV5-1; J gene: TRBJ1-1; CDR3 protein: ASSLASDRMNTEAF
clone size: NA; V gene: TRBV5-1; J gene: TRBJ2-7; CDR3 protein: ASRQGAGYEQY
clone size: NA; V gene: TRBV7-9; J gene: TRBJ1-3; CDR3 protein: ASSLLQGPSGNTIY
clone size: NA; V gene: TRBV7-2; J gene: TRBJ1-2; CDR3 protein: ASTASRGAFYGYT
clone size: NA; V gene: TRBV7-8; J gene: TRBJ2-4; CDR3 protein: ASSSLLSGAKNIQY
clone size: NA; V gene: TRBV25-1; J gene: TRBJ1-1; CDR3 protein: ASSPRGNTEAF
clone size: NA; V gene: TRBV7-8; J gene: TRBJ1-2; CDR3 protein: ASSLQTSDYGYT
clone size: once; V gene: TRBV12-3/TRBV12-4; J gene: TRBJ1-2; CDR3 protein: ASSSGARDGYT
clone size: once; V gene: TRBV2; J gene: TRBJ1-4; CDR3 protein: ASSELSATNEKLF
clone size: NA; V gene: TRBV12-3/TRBV12-4; J gene: TRBJ1-4; CDR3 protein: ASRGQFEKLF
clone size: NA; V gene: TRBV7-8; J gene: TRBJ1-1; CDR3 protein: ASSPLNTEAF
clone size: NA; V gene: TRBV2; J gene: TRBJ2-1; CDR3 protein: ASSVEWASGNSYNEQF
clone size: few; V gene: TRBV6-5; J gene: TRBJ1-4; CDR3 protein: ASSYSSGSEKLF
clone size: NA; V gene: TRBV11-3; J gene: TRBJ2-5; CDR3 protein: ASSPLPQETQY
clone size: NA; V gene: TRBV7-6; J gene: TRBJ2-3; CDR3 protein: ASSPVAGGTDTQY
clone size: NA; V gene: TRBV12-3/TRBV12-4; J gene: TRBJ1-1; CDR3 protein: ASSLGRLTEAF
clone size: NA; V gene: TRBV6-2/TRBV6-3; J gene: TRBJ1-1; CDR3 protein: ASSYSYRNMNTEAF
clone size: NA; V gene: TRBV5-1; J gene: TRBJ2-5; CDR3 protein: ASSLALSQETQY
clone size: once; V gene: TRBV7-9; J gene: TRBJ1-2; CDR3 protein: ASSQGDGIGYT
clone size: NA; V gene: TRBV5-8; J gene: TRBJ1-2; CDR3 protein: ASSLGQVFGYT
clone size: NA; V gene: TRBV2; J gene: TRBJ1-1; CDR3 protein: ASSDNRGKNTEAF